The source of this TCR beta chain is a study of CD8 T cells in Susac syndrome. Study background: There were Susac syndrome patients who were therapy-naive at blood draw, others on corticosteroids, and others on intravenous immunoglobulin alone.

This CDR3 contains 14 residues. V dropped 6 bases and J dropped 2 bases, with 13 bases sitting between them. Germline V CDR1 and CDR2: DFQATT, SNEGSKA (reference sequence). RNA was extracted with the RNeasy kit, and a quantity of about 0.45 to 1 ug was reverse transcribed using random hexamers. TCRdb reanalysed the immunoSEQ multiplex PCR reads using MiXCR and keeps one entry per CDR3 protein. The sample holds some 200,000 distinct CDR3 sequences, almost 96% seen once. The source of this sequence is a human donor with Susac syndrome. The rearrangement joins TRBV20-1 to TRBJ2-2; D assignment may be TRBD1 or TRBD2 (5 bases each). Source material: CD4+ T cells from PBMCs. The CDR3 reads CSARRDQNTGELFF. The CDR3 DNA reads as TGCAGTGCACGACGGGACCAAAACACCGGGGAGCTGTTTTTT.